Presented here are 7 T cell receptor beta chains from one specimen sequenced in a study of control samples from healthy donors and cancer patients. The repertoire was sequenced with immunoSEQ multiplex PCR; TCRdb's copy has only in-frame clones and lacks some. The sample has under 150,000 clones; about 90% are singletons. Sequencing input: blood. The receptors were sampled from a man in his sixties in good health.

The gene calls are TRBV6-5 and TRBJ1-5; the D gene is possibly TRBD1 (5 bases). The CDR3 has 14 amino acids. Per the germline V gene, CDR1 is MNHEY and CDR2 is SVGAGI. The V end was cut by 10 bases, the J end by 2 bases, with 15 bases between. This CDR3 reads CATRDPGGNQPQHF. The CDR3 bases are TGTGCCACCCGGGACCCGGGAGGCAATCAGCCCCAGCATTTT.

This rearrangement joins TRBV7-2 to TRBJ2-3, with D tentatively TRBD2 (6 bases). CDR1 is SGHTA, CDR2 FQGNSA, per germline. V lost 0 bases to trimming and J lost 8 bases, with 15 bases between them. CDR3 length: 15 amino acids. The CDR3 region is CASSLARPGGSTQYF. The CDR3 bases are TGTGCCAGCAGCTTAGCCCGACCTGGGGGGAGTACGCAGTATTTT.

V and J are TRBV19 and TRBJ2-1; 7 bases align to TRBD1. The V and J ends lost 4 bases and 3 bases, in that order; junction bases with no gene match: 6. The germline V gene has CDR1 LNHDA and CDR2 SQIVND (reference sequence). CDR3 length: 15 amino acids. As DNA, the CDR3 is TGTGCCAGTAGTACGGGACAGTTCGTCTACAATGAGCAGTTCTTC. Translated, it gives CASSTGQFVYNEQFF.

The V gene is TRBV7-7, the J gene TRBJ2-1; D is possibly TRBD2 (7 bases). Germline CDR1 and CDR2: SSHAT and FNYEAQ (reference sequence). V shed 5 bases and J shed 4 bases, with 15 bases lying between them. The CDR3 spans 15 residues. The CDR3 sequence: CASSLRGGAYNEQFF. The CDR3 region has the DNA TGTGCCAGCAGCCTTAGGGGGGGGGCTTACAATGAGCAGTTCTTC.

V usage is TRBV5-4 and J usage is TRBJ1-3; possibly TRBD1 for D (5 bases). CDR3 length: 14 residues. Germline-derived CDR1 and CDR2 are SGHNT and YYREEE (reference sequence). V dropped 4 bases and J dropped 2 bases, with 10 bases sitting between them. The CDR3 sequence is CASSADSTGNTIYF. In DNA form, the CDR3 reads TGTGCCAGCAGCGCAGACAGCACTGGAAACACCATATATTTT.

The CDR3 nucleotides are TGTGCCTGGACTAAGATGAACACTGAAGCTTTCTTT. The encoded protein is CAWTKMNTEAFF. This chain links TRBV30 with TRBJ1-1; D gene ambiguous. CDR1 GTSNPN and CDR2 SVGIG come from the germline V gene (reference sequence). The V gene lost 4 bases and the J gene lost 0 bases, with 6 bases spanning the gap. The CDR3 consists of 12 residues.

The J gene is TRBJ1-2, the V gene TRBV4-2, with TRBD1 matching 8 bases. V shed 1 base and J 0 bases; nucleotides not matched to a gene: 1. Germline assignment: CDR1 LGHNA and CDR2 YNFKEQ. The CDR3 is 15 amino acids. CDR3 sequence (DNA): TGTGCCAGCAGCCAAGCGGGACAGGCTAACTATGGCTACACCTTC. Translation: CASSQAGQANYGYTF.